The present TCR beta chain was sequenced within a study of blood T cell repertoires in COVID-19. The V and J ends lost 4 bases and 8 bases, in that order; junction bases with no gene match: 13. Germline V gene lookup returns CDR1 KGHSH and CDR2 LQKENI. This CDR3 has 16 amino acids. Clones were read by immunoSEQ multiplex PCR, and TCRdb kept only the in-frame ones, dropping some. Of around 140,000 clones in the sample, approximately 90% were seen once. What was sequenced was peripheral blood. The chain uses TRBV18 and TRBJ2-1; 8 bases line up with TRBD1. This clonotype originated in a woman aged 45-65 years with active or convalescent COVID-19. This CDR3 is CASSRTSGGLLDEQFF. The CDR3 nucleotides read TGTGCCAGCTCACGAACGTCAGGGGGCCTTCTCGATGAGCAGTTCTTC.